A selection of T cell receptor beta chains follows, all from one sample in a study of CD8 T cells in ankylosing spondylitis. Each CDR3 protein is one row after TCRdb ran MiXCR on the 5' RACE reads. The sample includes about 340,000 distinct CDR3 sequences, approximately 15% of them seen just once. Sequencing was performed on blood, either unsorted or a sorted T cell fraction (not recorded which). These receptors all stem from a male donor with ankylosing spondylitis or in good health (not recorded which). CDR3s leave out the opening cysteine and the closing phenylalanine or tryptophan. Clone size is not always given. Where it is, it says once, few, many or a class for expanded clones.

v_call	clone_size	cdr3_aa
TRBV2	few	ASNERGLGGYT
TRBV19	few	ASNSGTISYNEQF
TRBV20-1	NA	SARDVKLEDTQY
TRBV10-3	few	AISSGTGGVSYNEQF
TRBV3-1	few	ASSPNSGANVLT
TRBV5-1	many	ASSLEAGGYNEQF
TRBV29-1	few	SVELSGTQY
TRBV9	NA	ASSVGTGAYYEQY
TRBV5-6	NA	ASILGDSDGYT
TRBV20-1	NA	SALRGSYEQY
TRBV6-5	few	ASMARDYEQY
TRBV29-1	many	SATLRRNTGELF
TRBV20-1	few	SASPRGNGYT
TRBV9	NA	ASSVGGGPADTQY
TRBV7-2	few	ASSLRGREKLF
TRBV6-1	NA	ASSETREWAF
TRBV24-1	NA	ATSDTREADTQY
TRBV7-2	NA	ASSLAGVGLAKNIQY
TRBV30	few	AWSAGAVGNEKLF
TRBV10-3	NA	AISESSGTSGPPVF
TRBV25-1	many	ASSESGLYGYT
TRBV12-3/TRBV12-4	many	ASSLGGGLEKLF
TRBV3-1	NA	ASSKGGSYNEQF
TRBV12-3/TRBV12-4	NA	ASSEEAASSYNEQF
TRBV12-3/TRBV12-4	NA	ASSFLAGDGNEQF
TRBV11-2	NA	ASSFDSKFYEQY
TRBV3-1	NA	ASSQAALTHYNEQF
TRBV12-3/TRBV12-4	few	ASRTLGAETQY
TRBV5-1	NA	ASSLEVSATEAF
TRBV29-1	few	SVEAQGIGAQY
TRBV12-3/TRBV12-4	few	ASSFDRFDTGELF
TRBV10-3	NA	AISESAGYEQY
TRBV3-1	few	ASSQVGPGEQY
TRBV2	many	ASSPSDGGTYGYT
TRBV7-9	few	ASSPTGSENEQF
TRBV7-8	NA	ASSPDTDYEQY
TRBV3-1	NA	ASSQAVSYEQY
TRBV7-2	NA	ASSFAPGTGANVLT
TRBV19	NA	ASTATRGYTGELF
TRBV10-3	NA	AISRDRNTEAF
TRBV7-8	NA	ASSLSRRANTGELF